In its sample, the clone carrying this TCR beta chain was seen a few times. Antigen unknown. The entry originates in a study of response to subunit inactivated influenza vaccine. General study results and limits: Only a handful of new T cells, the authors suggested, are recruited with each seasonal influenza vaccination.

V dropped 4 bases and J dropped 2; count of bases not matched to a gene: 17. The CDR3 contains 19 residues. TCRdb redid the calling of the RT-PCR reads with MiXCR, one entry per CDR3 protein. The repertoire holds roughly 670,000 distinct CDR3 sequences, 12% to 15% seen once, with less than 9% in the top ten. This sequence joins TRBV12-3 or TRBV12-4 and TRBJ1-5, with TRBD1 matching 7 bases. This specimen consisted of PBMCs from blood, obtained less than 15 days before vaccination. The TCR comes from a man between 45 and 60 years old who received an inactivated influenza vaccine. The CDR3 sequence is CASSYYRGPRSVGNQPQHF. CDR3 DNA: TGTGCCAGCAGTTACTACAGGGGCCCGAGATCGGTTGGCAATCAGCCCCAGCATTTT.